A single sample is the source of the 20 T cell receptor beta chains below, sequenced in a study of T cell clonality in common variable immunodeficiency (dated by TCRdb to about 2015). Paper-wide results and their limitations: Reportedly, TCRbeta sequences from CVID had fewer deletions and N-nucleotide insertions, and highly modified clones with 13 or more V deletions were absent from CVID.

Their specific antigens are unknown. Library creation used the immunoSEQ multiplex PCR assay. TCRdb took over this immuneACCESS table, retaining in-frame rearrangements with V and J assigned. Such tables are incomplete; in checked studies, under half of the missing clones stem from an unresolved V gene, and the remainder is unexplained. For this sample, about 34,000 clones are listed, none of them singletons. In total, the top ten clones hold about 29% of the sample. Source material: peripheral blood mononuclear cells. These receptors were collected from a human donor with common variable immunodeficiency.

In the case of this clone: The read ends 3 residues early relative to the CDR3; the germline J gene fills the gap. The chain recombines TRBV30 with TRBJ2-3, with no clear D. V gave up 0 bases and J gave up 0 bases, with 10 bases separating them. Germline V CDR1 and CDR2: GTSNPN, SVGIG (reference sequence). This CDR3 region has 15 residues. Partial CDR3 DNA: TGTGCCTGGAGTGTAAGGGCCTCTAGCACAGATACG. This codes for CAWSVRASSTDT. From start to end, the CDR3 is CAWSVRASSTDTQYF.

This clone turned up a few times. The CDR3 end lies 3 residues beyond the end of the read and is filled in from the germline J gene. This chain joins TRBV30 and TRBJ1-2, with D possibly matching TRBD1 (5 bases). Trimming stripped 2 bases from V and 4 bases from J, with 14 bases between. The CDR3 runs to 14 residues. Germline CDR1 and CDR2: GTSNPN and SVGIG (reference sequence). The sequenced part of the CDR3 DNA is TGTGCCTGGAGTCCCGCAGCAGGGAGCTATGGC. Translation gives CAWSPAAGSYG. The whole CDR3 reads CAWSPAAGSYGYTF.

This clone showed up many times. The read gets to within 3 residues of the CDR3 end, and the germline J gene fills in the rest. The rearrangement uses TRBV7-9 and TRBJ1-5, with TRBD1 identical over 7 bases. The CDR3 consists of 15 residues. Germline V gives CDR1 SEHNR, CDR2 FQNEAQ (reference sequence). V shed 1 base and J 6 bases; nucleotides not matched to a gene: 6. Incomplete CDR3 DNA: TGTGCCAGCAGCTTAGACACAGGGGTGAGTCAGCCC. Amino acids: CASSLDTGVSQP. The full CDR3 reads CASSLDTGVSQPQHF.

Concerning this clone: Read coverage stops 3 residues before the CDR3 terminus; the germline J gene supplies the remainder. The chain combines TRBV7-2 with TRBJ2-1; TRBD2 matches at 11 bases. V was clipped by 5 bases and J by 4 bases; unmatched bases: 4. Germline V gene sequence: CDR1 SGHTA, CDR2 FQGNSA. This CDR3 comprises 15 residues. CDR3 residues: CASSRTSGPYNEQFF. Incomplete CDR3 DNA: TGTGCCAGCAGCCGGACTAGCGGGCCGTACAATGAG.

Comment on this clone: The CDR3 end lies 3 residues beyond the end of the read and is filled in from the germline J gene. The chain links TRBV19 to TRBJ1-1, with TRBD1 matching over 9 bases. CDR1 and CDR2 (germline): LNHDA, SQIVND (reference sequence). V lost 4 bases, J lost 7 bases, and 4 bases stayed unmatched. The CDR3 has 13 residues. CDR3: CASSNLGQGEAFF. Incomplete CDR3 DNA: TGTGCCAGTAGTAACCTGGGACAGGGTGAA. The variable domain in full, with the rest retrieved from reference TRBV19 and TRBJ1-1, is DGGITQSPKYLFRKEGQNVTLSCEQNLNHDAMYWYRQDPGQGLRLIYYSQIVNDFQKGDIAEGYSVSREKKESFPLTVTSAQKNPTAFYLCASSNLGQGEAFFGQGTRLTVV.

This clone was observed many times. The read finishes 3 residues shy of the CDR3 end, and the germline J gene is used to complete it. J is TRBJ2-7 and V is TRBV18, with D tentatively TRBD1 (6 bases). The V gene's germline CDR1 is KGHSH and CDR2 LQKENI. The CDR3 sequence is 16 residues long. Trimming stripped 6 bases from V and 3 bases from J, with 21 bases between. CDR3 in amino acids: CASSPEQGLLYYEQYF. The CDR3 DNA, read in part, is TGTGCCAGCTCTCCGGAACAGGGTCTCCTATACTACGAG.

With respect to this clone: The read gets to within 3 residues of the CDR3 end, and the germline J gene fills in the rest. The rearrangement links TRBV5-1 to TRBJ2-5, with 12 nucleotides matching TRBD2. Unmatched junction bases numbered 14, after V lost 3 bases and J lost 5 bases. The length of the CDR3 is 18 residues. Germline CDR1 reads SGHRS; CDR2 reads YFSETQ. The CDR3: CASSSALLAGGFMETQYF. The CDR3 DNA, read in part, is TGCGCCAGCAGCTCAGCACTACTAGCGGGAGGTTTTATGGAGACC.

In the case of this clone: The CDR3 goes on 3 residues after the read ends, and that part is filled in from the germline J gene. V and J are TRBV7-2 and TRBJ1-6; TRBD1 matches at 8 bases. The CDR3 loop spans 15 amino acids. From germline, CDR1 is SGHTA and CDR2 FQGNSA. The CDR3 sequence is CASSLRDRTISTLHF. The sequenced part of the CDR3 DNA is TGTGCCAGCAGCCTTCGGGACAGGACGATATCAACC.

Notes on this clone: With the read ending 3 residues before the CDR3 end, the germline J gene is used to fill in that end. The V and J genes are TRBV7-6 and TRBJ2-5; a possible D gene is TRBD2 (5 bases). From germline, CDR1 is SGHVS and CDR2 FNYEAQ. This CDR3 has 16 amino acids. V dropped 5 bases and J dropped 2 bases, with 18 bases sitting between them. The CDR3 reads CASSAVGGAQQETQYF. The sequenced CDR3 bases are TGTGCCAGCAGCGCCGTCGGAGGAGCGCAACAAGAGACC.

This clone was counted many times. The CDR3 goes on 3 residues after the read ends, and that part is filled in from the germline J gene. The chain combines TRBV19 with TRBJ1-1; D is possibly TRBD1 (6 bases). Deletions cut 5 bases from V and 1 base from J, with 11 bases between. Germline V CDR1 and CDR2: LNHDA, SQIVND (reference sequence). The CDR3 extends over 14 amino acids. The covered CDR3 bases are TGTGCCAGTAGTCTCAGGGGCAAGAACACTGAA. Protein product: CASSLRGKNTE. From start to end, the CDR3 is CASSLRGKNTEAFF.

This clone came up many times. CDR3 amino acids: CASSGSDRIFSYEQYF. CDR3 bases read: TGTGCCAGCAGCGGAAGCGACAGAATCTTCTCCTACGAG. V usage is TRBV7-3 and J usage is TRBJ2-7; TRBD1 might be the D (5 bases). The CDR3 is cut off 3 residues early in the read; its end comes from the germline J gene. Between the trimmed V and J ends, which lost 5 bases and 0 bases, there was a span of 17 bases. Per the germline V gene, CDR1 is SGHTA and CDR2 is FQGTGA. The CDR3 has 16 residues.

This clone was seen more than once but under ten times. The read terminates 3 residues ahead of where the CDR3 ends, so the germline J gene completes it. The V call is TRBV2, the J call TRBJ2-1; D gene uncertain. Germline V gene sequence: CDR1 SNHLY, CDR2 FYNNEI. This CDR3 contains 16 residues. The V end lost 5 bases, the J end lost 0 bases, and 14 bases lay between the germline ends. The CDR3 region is CASSHRDTGSYNEQFF. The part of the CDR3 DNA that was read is TGTGCCAGCAGTCATCGCGACACCGGCTCCTACAATGAG.

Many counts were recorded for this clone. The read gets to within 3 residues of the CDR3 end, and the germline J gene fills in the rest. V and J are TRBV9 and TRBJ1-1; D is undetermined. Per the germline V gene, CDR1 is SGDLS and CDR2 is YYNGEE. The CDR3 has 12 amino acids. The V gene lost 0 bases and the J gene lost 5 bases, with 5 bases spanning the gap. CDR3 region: CASSVGDTEAFF. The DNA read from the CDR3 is TGTGCCAGCAGCGTAGGCGATACTGAA.

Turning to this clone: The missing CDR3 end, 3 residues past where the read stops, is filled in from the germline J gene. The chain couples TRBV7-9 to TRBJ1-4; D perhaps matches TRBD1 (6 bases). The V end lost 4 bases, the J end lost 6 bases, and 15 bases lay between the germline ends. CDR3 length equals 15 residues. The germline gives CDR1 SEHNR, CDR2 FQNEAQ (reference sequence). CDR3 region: CASSWIRAGDEKLFF. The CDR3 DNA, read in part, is TGTGCCAGCAGCTGGATCAGGGCAGGGGATGAAAAA. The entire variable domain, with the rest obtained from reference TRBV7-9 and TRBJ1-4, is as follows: DTGVSQNPRHKITKRGQNVTFRCDPISEHNRLYWYRQTLGQGPEFLTYFQNEAQLEKSRLLSDRFSAERPKGSFSTLEIQRTEQGDSAMYLCASSWIRAGDEKLFFGSGTQLSVL.

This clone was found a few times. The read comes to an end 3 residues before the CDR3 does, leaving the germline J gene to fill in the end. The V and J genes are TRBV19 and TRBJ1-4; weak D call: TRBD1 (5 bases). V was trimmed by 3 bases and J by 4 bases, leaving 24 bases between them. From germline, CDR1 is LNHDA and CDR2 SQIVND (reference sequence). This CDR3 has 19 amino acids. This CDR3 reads CASSMSRGALAADNEKLFF. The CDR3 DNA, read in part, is TGTGCCAGTAGTATGAGTAGGGGCGCCCTTGCCGCGGATAATGAAAAA.

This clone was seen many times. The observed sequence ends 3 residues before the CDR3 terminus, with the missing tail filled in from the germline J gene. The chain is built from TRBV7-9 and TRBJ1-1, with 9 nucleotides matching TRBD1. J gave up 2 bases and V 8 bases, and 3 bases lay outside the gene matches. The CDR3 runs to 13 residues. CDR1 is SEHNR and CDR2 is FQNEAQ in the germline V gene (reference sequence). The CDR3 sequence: CASEGQGNTEAFF. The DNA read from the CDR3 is TGTGCCAGCGAGGGACAGGGTAACACTGAA. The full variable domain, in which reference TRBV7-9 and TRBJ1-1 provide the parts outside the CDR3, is DTGVSQNPRHKITKRGQNVTFRCDPISEHNRLYWYRQTLGQGPEFLTYFQNEAQLEKSRLLSDRFSAERPKGSFSTLEIQRTEQGDSAMYLCASEGQGNTEAFFGQGTRLTVV.

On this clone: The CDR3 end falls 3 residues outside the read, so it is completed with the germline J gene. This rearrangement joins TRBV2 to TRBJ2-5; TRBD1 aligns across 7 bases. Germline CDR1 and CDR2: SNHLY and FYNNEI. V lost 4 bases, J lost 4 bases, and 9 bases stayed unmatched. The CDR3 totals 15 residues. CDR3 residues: CASSGPRTGGETQYF. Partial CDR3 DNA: TGTGCCAGCAGTGGCCCCCGGACAGGAGGAGAGACC.

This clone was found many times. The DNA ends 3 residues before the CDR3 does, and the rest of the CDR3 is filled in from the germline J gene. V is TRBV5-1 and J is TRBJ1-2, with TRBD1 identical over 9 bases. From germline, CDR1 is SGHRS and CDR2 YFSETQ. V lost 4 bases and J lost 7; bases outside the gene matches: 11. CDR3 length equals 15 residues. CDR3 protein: CASSADGTGFSGYTF. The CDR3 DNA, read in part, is TGCGCCAGCAGCGCAGACGGGACAGGGTTTTCTGGC. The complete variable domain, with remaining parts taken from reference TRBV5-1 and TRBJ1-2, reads KAGVTQTPRYLIKTRGQQVTLSCSPISGHRSVSWYQQTPGQGLQFLFEYFSETQRNKGNFPGRFSGRQFSNSRSEMNVSTLELGDSALYLCASSADGTGFSGYTFGSGTRLTVV.

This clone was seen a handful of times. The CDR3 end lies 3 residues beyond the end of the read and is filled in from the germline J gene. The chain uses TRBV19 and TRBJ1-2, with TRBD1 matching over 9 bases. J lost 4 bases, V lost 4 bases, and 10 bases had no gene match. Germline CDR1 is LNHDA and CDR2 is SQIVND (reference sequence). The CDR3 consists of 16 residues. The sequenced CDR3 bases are TGTGCCAGTAGTACCGGGACAGGGATCACCCTCTATGGC. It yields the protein CASSTGTGITLYG. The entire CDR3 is CASSTGTGITLYGYTF.

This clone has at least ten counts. This CDR3 is CASRQGLHSNQPQHF. The sequenced part of the CDR3 DNA is TGTGCCAGCAGGCAGGGACTTCATAGCAATCAGCCC. The chain couples TRBV2 to TRBJ1-5; possibly TRBD1 for D (5 bases). The read is 3 residues too short to cover the CDR3 end, so that end is filled in from the germline J gene. The CDR3 totals 15 residues. Germline V gives CDR1 SNHLY, CDR2 FYNNEI. V was cut by 6 bases and J by 0 bases, with 12 bases left in between.